This record covers a single TCR beta chain. Original methodology: Estimation of nucleated cell counts was performed using reference gene primer amplification. TCRdb's copy holds only in-frame clones and misses some; the assay was immunoSEQ multiplex PCR. The V and J calls and clone size come from that table; D and trimming were worked out from the DNA. The sample records tens of thousands of clones, around nine tenths being singletons. The sample comes from a study of blood T cell repertoires in COVID-19. Study-level information: Specimens from acute and convalescent COVID-19 originated in the United States, Italy and Spain. Sample material is recorded as cDNA or gDNA derived from T cells, B-cell-depleted T cells, or PBMCs.

This CDR3 has 15 residues. Germline-derived CDR1 and CDR2 are SNHLY and FYNNEI. With V trimmed by 8 bases and J by 3 bases, 9 bases remained unmatched. This receptor was identified in a human donor in a cohort sampled during active COVID-19. The V and J genes are TRBV2 and TRBJ2-3; 9 bases match TRBD2. Source material: peripheral blood. The CDR3 reads CASRLGGGGTDTQYF. CDR3 sequence (DNA): TGTGCCAGCCGTCTCGGCGGGGGGGGAACAGATACGCAGTATTTT.